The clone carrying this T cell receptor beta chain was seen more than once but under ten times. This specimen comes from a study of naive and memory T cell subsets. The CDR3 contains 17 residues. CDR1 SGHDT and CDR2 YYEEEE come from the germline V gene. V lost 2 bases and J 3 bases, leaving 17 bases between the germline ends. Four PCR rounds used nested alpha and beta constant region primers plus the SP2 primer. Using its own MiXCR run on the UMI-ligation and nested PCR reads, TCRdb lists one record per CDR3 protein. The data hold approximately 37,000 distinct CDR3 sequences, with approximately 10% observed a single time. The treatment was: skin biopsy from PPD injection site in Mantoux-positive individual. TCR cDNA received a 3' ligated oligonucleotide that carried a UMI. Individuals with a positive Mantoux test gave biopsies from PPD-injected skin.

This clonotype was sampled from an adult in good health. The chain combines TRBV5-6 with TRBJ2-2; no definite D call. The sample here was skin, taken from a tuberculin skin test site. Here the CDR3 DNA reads TGTGCCAGCAGCTTTCGAGGTTCCATGGGTCACACCGGGGAGCTGTTTTTT. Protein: CASSFRGSMGHTGELFF. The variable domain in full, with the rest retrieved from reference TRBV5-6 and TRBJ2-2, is DAGVTQSPTHLIKTRGQQVTLRCSPKSGHDTVSWYQQALGQGPQFIFQYYEEEERQRGNFPDRFSGHQFPNYSSELNVNALLLGDSALYLCASSFRGSMGHTGELFFGEGSRLTVL.